The 25 T cell receptor beta chains below all came from one sample that was sequenced in a study of CD4 T cells in relation to SARS-CoV-2 and coronaviruses. Only in-frame clones appear in the TCRdb table, and some are missing; sequencing was by immunoSEQ multiplex PCR. The sample consists of tens of thousands of clones, nearly 85% of them appearing once. Their antigen targets remain unknown. The sequenced sample consisted of naive CD4+ T cells from PBMCs, cultured in vitro. Subset in this sample: naive CD4+ T cells isolated by negative enrichment. Source of these receptors: an adult with COVID-19.

The chain carries TRBV5-1 and TRBJ2-7; D is ambiguous. There are 14 residues in the CDR3. V was pared by 5 bases and J by 3 bases, with 15 bases between. The V gene's germline CDR1 is SGHRS and CDR2 YFSETQ. The CDR3 is CASRLATSGYEQYF. The CDR3 DNA is TGCGCCAGCAGGTTAGCCACGTCCGGCTACGAGCAGTACTTC.

V and J are TRBV6-1 and TRBJ2-7, with 7 bases aligning to TRBD1. The CDR3 spans 16 residues. Germline CDR1 reads MNHNS; CDR2 reads SASEGT. V lost 2 bases, J lost 0 bases, and 7 bases stayed unmatched. The CDR3 coding sequence is TGTGCCAGCAGTGAACCCGACAGGGATCCCTCCTACGAGCAGTACTTC. Amino acid sequence: CASSEPDRDPSYEQYF.

CDR3 sequence: CASSLQGLAGVDTQYF. DNA for the CDR3: TGTGCCAGCAGCTTGCAGGGACTAGCGGGAGTAGATACGCAGTATTTT. This chain links TRBV11-2 with TRBJ2-3, with 14 bases that match TRBD2. The CDR3 runs 16 residues. V was pared by 3 bases and J by 5 bases, with 4 bases of the junction left unmatched. The germline V gene encodes CDR1 SGHAT and CDR2 FQNNGV.

CDR3 protein: CASSYSFVTGNYGYTF. The DNA for the CDR3 is TGTGCCAGCAGTTACTCGTTTGTTACAGGGAACTATGGCTACACCTTC. V usage is TRBV6-5 and J usage is TRBJ1-2, with D possibly TRBD1 on 6 matching bases. V lost 0 bases, J lost 2 bases, and 13 bases lay in between. CDR3 size: 16 residues. Germline V CDR1 and CDR2: MNHEY, SVGAGI.

This clone appeared once. The V gene is TRBV19, the J gene TRBJ1-5; D call uncertain. The CDR3 extends over 12 amino acids. Germline CDR1 and CDR2: LNHDA and SQIVND (reference sequence). Trimming took off 3 bases at V and 0 bases at J, with 0 bases between the two ends. CDR3 sequence reads: CASSISNQPQHF. The CDR3 DNA sequence: TGTGCCAGTAGTATTAGCAATCAGCCCCAGCATTTT.

The chain uses TRBV19 and TRBJ2-1, with 8 bases fitting TRBD2. V lost 2 bases, J lost 4 bases, and 7 bases stayed unmatched. CDR3 length: 16 amino acids. Germline assignment: CDR1 LNHDA and CDR2 SQIVND (reference sequence). This CDR3 is CASSISLAGPYNEQFF. CDR3 DNA sequence: TGTGCCAGTAGTATATCGCTAGCGGGCCCTTACAATGAGCAGTTCTTC.

This clone was recorded once. This sequence joins TRBV30 and TRBJ2-7, with 7 bases lining up with TRBD1. The CDR3 runs 12 residues. Germline V lookup: CDR1 GTSNPN, CDR2 SVGIG (reference sequence). The V gene end was trimmed by 5 bases and the J gene end by 2 bases; junction bases not matched to a gene: 3. CDR3 sequence (DNA): TGTGCCTGGGGGACAGATACCTACGAGCAGTACTTC. Protein: CAWGTDTYEQYF.

The count of this clone is one. The chain joins TRBV14 to TRBJ2-5; no clear D gene. This CDR3 comprises 15 residues. Germline CDR1 reads SGHDN; CDR2 reads FVKESK. V was pared by 1 base and J by 2 bases, with 11 bases between. This chain's CDR3 is CASSQVGRKQETQYF. DNA for the CDR3: TGTGCCAGCAGCCAAGTCGGACGGAAACAAGAGACCCAGTACTTC. Full variable domain (remainder filled in from reference TRBV14 and TRBJ2-5): EAGVTQFPSHSVIEKGQTVTLRCDPISGHDNLYWYRRVMGKEIKFLLHFVKESKQDESGMPNNRFLAERTGGTYSTLKVQPAELEDSGVYFCASSQVGRKQETQYFGPGTRLLVL.

This chain uses TRBV7-9 with TRBJ1-1, with D hard to call. The CDR3 contains 14 residues. V lost 1 base and J lost 9, with 15 bases in between. The germline V gene encodes CDR1 SEHNR and CDR2 FQNEAQ (reference sequence). CDR3 region: CASSLGRGDTKAFF. In DNA, the CDR3 is TGTGCCAGCAGCTTAGGGCGGGGAGACACAAAAGCTTTCTTT.

This clone has only one observation. This chain joins TRBV14 and TRBJ2-1; unclear D gene. CDR3 size: 17 residues. V was shortened by 0 bases and J by 3 bases, with 15 bases between the two germline ends. Germline loops: CDR1 SGHDN, CDR2 FVKESK. The CDR3 is CASSQDRFRTFYNEQFF. Here the CDR3 DNA reads TGTGCCAGCAGCCAAGATAGATTTAGAACTTTCTACAATGAGCAGTTCTTC.

The J gene is TRBJ2-1, the V gene TRBV19, with TRBD2 as a possible D gene (5 bases). The CDR3 has 14 residues. V lost 10 bases to trimming and J lost 4 bases, with 17 bases between them. Germline loops: CDR1 LNHDA, CDR2 SQIVND (reference sequence). Here the CDR3 DNA reads TGTGCCACTACTCCGGGGAGAGCGTACAATGAGCAGTTCTTC. Translating it yields CATTPGRAYNEQFF. The full variable domain, its missing parts supplied by reference TRBV19 and TRBJ2-1, is DGGITQSPKYLFRKEGQNVTLSCEQNLNHDAMYWYRQDPGQGLRLIYYSQIVNDFQKGDIAEGYSVSREKKESFPLTVTSAQKNPTAFYLCATTPGRAYNEQFFGPGTRLTVL.

The chain is built from TRBV6-6 and TRBJ2-1; 9 positions match TRBD2. J was trimmed by 2 bases and V by 2 bases; bases with no gene match: 4. Looked up from germline, CDR1 is MNHNY and CDR2 is SVGAGI (reference sequence). This CDR3 contains 16 residues. CDR3 sequence (DNA): TGTGCCAGCAGTTACCGGCGACTAGCGGCCTACAATGAGCAGTTCTTC. The encoded protein is CASSYRRLAAYNEQFF.

V and J are TRBV12-3 or TRBV12-4 and TRBJ1-1; no definite D call. The V end was cut by 5 bases, the J end by 5 bases, with 9 bases between. The CDR3 length is 12 residues. CDR3: CASSRARTEAFF. CDR3 sequence (DNA): TGTGCCAGCAGTCGCGCGCGTACTGAAGCTTTCTTT.

The rearrangement joins TRBV28 to TRBJ1-1; D is undetermined. The germline V gene has CDR1 MDHEN and CDR2 SYDVKM. V was shortened by 1 base and J by 0 bases, with 0 bases between the two germline ends. The CDR3 spans 12 residues. CDR3 amino acids: CASSLLNTEAFF. The CDR3 nucleotides are TGTGCCAGCAGTTTATTGAACACTGAAGCTTTCTTT.

The chain is built from TRBV14 and TRBJ2-7; D ambiguous. The ends were cut back, 2 bases at V and 3 bases at J, with 5 bases in the middle. The CDR3 has 12 amino acids. From germline, CDR1 is SGHDN and CDR2 FVKESK. CDR3 DNA sequence: TGTGCCAGCAGCCAATCTAGCTACGAGCAGTACTTC. Protein product: CASSQSSYEQYF.

The J gene is TRBJ2-1, the V gene TRBV28, with 9 bases matching TRBD2. The germline V gene encodes CDR1 MDHEN and CDR2 SYDVKM. The CDR3 loop spans 15 amino acids. V shed 6 bases and J 4 bases; nucleotides not matched to a gene: 7. CDR3 in amino acids: CASRTSGRWYNEQFF. The CDR3, as DNA: TGTGCCAGCAGAACCAGCGGGAGGTGGTACAATGAGCAGTTCTTC.

This clone was detected once. V gene TRBV2 combines with J gene TRBJ2-7, with a possible D match to TRBD2 (5 bases). Germline CDR1 SNHLY, CDR2 FYNNEI. Between the trimmed V and J ends, which lost 5 bases and 6 bases, there was a span of 17 bases. The CDR3 loop spans 14 amino acids. The CDR3 protein is CASSTDGEGVEQYF. The CDR3 DNA follows: TGTGCCAGCAGTACGGACGGGGAAGGTGTCGAGCAGTACTTC. The whole variable domain, filled in from reference TRBV2 and TRBJ2-7, reads EPEVTQTPSHQVTQMGQEVILRCVPISNHLYFYWYRQILGQKVEFLVSFYNNEISEKSEIFDDQFSVERPDGSNFTLKIRSTKLEDSAMYFCASSTDGEGVEQYFGPGTRLTVT.

The chain recombines TRBV11-3 with TRBJ1-4, with D perhaps matching TRBD1 (6 bases). Germline loops: CDR1 SGHNT, CDR2 YENEEA. Trimming cost V 1 base and J 4 bases, with 19 bases left between them. The CDR3 is made up of 18 amino acids. The CDR3 nucleotides are TGTGCCAGCAGCTTAGGGCCCCCCGGTCGGGACAATAATGAAAAACTGTTTTTT. Translating it yields CASSLGPPGRDNNEKLFF.

The chain has TRBV20-1 and TRBJ2-7; 7 bases agree with TRBD1. Germline-derived CDR1 and CDR2 are DFQATT and SNEGSKA (reference sequence). Germline trimming cut 3 bases from V and 1 base from J; bases unmatched to any gene: 12. CDR3 size: 16 residues. As DNA, the CDR3 is TGCAGTGCTAGTGAGCCCGGGACAGTAGTATCCTACGAGCAGTACTTC. The encoded protein is CSASEPGTVVSYEQYF.

The chain joins TRBV6-1 to TRBJ2-1; D tentatively fits TRBD1 or TRBD2 (5 bases each). V was shortened by 1 base and J by 10 bases, with 11 bases between the two germline ends. In germline, CDR1 is MNHNS, CDR2 SASEGT. This CDR3 is built from 13 residues. CDR3 DNA: TGTGCCAGCAGTGAAGTAGTTGGGGGAGAGCAGTTCTTC. Translated: CASSEVVGGEQFF.

The V gene is TRBV6-1, the J gene TRBJ2-3; D gene uncertain. This CDR3 is 16 amino acids long. Between the trimmed V and J ends, which lost 0 bases and 4 bases, there was a span of 14 bases. Germline V lookup: CDR1 MNHNS, CDR2 SASEGT. The CDR3 DNA follows: TGTGCCAGCAGTGAAGCGCCGATAGGGATATCAGATACGCAGTATTTT. It encodes CASSEAPIGISDTQYF.

The chain employs TRBV9 and TRBJ2-6, with D perhaps TRBD1 or TRBD2 (6 bases each). CDR3 length: 18 amino acids. Germline V CDR1 and CDR2: SGDLS, YYNGEE. Trimming removed 3 bases at V and 4 bases at J, with 20 bases between. This CDR3 reads CASSGGRLWGAGANVLTF. DNA of the CDR3: TGTGCCAGCAGCGGGGGAAGGTTGTGGGGGGCCGGGGCCAACGTCCTGACTTTC.

This clone is categorized as medium-sized. The chain combines TRBV6-1 with TRBJ1-6; 9 nucleotides agree with TRBD1. The CDR3 is made up of 16 amino acids. Germline CDR1 reads MNHNS; CDR2 reads SASEGT. With 2 bases clipped from V and 7 bases from J, the junction kept 6 bases outside the gene matches. For the CDR3, the DNA is TGTGCCAGCAGTGAATCCATTGGACAGGGGAATTCACCCCTCCACTTT. This codes for CASSESIGQGNSPLHF.

The V call is TRBV27, the J call TRBJ2-6; D not resolved. This CDR3 comprises 15 residues. Germline CDR1 MNHEY, CDR2 SMNVEV (reference sequence). The germline V and J ends were trimmed by 8 bases and 0 bases, with 11 bases remaining between them. For the CDR3, the DNA is TGTGCCAGCCTACCGTACAGCTCTGGGGCCAACGTCCTGACTTTC. This codes for CASLPYSSGANVLTF.

V usage is TRBV15 and J usage is TRBJ2-1, with 9 bases lining up with TRBD2. Germline V gene lookup returns CDR1 LNHNV and CDR2 YYDKDF (reference sequence). V gave up 3 bases and J gave up 8 bases; unmatched junction bases: 8. The CDR3 is 15 residues long. Written as DNA, the CDR3 is TGTGCCACCAGCAGTGTTAGCGGGAGATTGTATGAGCAGTTCTTC. This encodes CATSSVSGRLYEQFF.